This TCR beta chain is from a study of T cell responses to AZD1222 COVID-19 vaccine. The data were produced by immunoSEQ multiplex PCR, yet TCRdb's version contains in-frame clones alone and is incomplete. The data show 200,000 or so clones, 70% to 90% seen once. This CDR3 comprises 13 residues. Germline V gives CDR1 SGHTA, CDR2 FQGNSA. With 5 bases removed from V and 10 bases from J, the gap between germline ends came to 12 bases. Here the sequenced sample was peripheral blood, taken on day 0 of AZD1222 vaccination. The receptor's source is an adult in good health. The chain uses TRBV7-2 and TRBJ1-6; D is possibly TRBD1 (6 bases). This CDR3 is CASSPQGTSPLHF. The CDR3 DNA is TGTGCCAGCAGCCCCCAGGGGACGTCACCCCTCCACTTT.